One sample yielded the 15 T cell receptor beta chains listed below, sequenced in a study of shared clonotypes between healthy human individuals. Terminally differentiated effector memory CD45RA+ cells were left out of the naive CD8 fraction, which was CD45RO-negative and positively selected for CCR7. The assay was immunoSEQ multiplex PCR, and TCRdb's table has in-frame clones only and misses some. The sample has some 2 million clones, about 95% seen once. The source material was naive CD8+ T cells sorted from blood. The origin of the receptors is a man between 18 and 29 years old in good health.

As DNA, the CDR3 is TGTGCCATCAGTGACCCCCCGACAGGGGGGGACACTGAAGCTTTCTTT. It encodes CAISDPPTGGDTEAFF. The chain couples TRBV10-3 to TRBJ1-1; 9 nucleotides align to TRBD1. The CDR3 has 16 amino acids. After removal of 3 bases from V and 3 bases from J, the junction contained 8 bases not matched to a gene. CDR1 is ENHRY and CDR2 is SYGVKD in the germline V gene.

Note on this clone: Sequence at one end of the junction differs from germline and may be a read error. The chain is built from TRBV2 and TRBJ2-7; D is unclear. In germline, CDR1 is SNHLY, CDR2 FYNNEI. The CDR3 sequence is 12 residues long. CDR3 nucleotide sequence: TGTGCCAGCAGCGGTATAGTTGCCGTCACGCACTTC. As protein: CASSGIVAVTHF.

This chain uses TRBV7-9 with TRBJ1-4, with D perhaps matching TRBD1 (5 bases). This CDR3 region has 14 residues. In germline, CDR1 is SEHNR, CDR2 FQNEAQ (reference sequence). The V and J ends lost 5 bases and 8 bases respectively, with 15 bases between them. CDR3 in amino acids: CASSPGTRREKLFF. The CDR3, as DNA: TGTGCCAGCAGCCCCGGGACGAGGAGAGAAAAACTGTTTTTT. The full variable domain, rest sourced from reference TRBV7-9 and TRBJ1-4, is DTGVSQNPRHKITKRGQNVTFRCDPISEHNRLYWYRQTLGQGPEFLTYFQNEAQLEKSRLLSDRFSAERPKGSFSTLEIQRTEQGDSAMYLCASSPGTRREKLFFGSGTQLSVL.

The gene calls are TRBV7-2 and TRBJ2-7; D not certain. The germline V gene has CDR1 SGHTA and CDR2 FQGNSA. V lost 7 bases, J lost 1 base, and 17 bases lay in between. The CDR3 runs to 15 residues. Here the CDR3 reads CASTNWSWGSYEQYF. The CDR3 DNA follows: TGTGCCAGCACCAACTGGAGTTGGGGTTCCTACGAGCAGTACTTC.

The CDR3: CASSPATRELFF. The CDR3 bases are TGTGCCAGCAGCCCGGCTACTAGGGAGCTGTTTTTT. This chain uses TRBV5-4 with TRBJ2-2, with D unclear. CDR3 length: 12 residues. Germline assignment: CDR1 SGHNT and CDR2 YYREEE (reference sequence). V was clipped by 4 bases and J by 9 bases, with 10 bases between them.

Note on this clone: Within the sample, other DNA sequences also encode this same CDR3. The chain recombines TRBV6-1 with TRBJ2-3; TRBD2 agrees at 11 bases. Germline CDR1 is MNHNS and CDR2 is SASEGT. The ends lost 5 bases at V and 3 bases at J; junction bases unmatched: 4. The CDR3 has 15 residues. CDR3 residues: CASSPLAGGTDTQYF. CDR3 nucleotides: TGTGCCAGCAGTCCTCTAGCGGGGGGAACAGATACGCAGTATTTT.

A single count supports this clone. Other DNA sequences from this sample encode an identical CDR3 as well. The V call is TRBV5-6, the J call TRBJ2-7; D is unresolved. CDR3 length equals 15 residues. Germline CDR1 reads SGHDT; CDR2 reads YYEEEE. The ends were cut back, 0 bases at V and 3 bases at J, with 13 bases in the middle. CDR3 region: CASSLVGLDIYEQYF. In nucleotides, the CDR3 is TGTGCCAGCAGCTTGGTTGGTCTAGATATCTACGAGCAGTACTTC.

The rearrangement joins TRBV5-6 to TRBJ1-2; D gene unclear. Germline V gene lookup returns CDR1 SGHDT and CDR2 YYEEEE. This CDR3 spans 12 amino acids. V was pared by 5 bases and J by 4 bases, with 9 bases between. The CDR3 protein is CASRSGSYGYTF. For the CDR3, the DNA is TGTGCCAGCAGGTCCGGGAGCTATGGCTACACCTTC.

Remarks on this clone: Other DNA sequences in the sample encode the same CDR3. This chain's CDR3 is CASSPSGNTGELFF. The CDR3 DNA reads TGTGCCAGCAGCCCGAGCGGTAACACCGGGGAGCTGTTTTTT. The chain is built from TRBV7-9 and TRBJ2-2, with a weak D call TRBD2 (5 bases). CDR1 is SEHNR, CDR2 FQNEAQ, per germline (reference sequence). The CDR3 contains 14 residues. V lost 5 bases to trimming and J lost 2 bases, with 9 bases between them.

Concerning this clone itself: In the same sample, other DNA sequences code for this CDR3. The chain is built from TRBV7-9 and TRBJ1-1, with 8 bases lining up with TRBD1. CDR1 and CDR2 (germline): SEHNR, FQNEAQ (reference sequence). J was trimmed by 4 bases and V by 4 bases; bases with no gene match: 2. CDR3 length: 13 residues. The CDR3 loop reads CASSYDRGTEAFF. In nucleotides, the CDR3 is TGTGCCAGCAGCTATGACAGGGGCACTGAAGCTTTCTTT. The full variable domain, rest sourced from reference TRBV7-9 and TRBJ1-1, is DTGVSQNPRHKITKRGQNVTFRCDPISEHNRLYWYRQTLGQGPEFLTYFQNEAQLEKSRLLSDRFSAERPKGSFSTLEIQRTEQGDSAMYLCASSYDRGTEAFFGQGTRLTVV.

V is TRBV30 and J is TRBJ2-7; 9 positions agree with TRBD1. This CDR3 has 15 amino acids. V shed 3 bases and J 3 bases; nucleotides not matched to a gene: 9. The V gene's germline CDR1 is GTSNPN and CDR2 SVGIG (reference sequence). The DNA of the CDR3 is TGTGCCTGGAGAGCAGGACAGGGGATTTACTACGAGCAGTACTTC. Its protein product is CAWRAGQGIYYEQYF.

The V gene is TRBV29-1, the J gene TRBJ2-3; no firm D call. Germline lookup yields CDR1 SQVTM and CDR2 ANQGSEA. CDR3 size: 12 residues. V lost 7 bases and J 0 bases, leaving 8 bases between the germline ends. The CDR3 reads CSAQVSTDTQYF. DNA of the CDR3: TGCAGCGCCCAAGTTAGCACAGATACGCAGTATTTT.

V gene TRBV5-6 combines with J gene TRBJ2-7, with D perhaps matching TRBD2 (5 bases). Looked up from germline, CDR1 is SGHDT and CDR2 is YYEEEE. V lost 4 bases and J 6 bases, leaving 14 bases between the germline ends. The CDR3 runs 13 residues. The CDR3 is CASSTTARGEQYF. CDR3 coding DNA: TGTGCCAGCAGCACGACGGCCCGGGGCGAGCAGTACTTC. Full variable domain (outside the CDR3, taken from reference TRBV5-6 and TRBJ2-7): DAGVTQSPTHLIKTRGQQVTLRCSPKSGHDTVSWYQQALGQGPQFIFQYYEEEERQRGNFPDRFSGHQFPNYSSELNVNALLLGDSALYLCASSTTARGEQYFGPGTRLTVT.

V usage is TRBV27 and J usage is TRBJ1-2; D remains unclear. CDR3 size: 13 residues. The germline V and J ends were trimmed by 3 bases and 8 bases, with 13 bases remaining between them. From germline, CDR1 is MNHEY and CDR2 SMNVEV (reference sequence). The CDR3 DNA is TGTGCCAGCAGTTTCTTTCCGCCCCGCGGCTACACCTTC. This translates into CASSFFPPRGYTF.

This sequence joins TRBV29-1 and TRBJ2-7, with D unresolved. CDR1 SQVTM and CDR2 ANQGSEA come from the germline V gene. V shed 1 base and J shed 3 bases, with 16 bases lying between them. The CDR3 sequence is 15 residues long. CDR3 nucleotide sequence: TGCAGCGTTGAAGTGGGTGGTGACCAACTCTACGAGCAGTACTTC. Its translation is CSVEVGGDQLYEQYF.